This TCR beta chain was captured by sequencing in a study of blood T cell repertoires in COVID-19. Study-wide context: Collection of acute and convalescent COVID-19 samples took place in the United States, Italy and Spain.

Authors' analysis steps: Estimation of nucleated cell counts was performed using reference gene primer amplification. Profiling relied on immunoSEQ multiplex PCR, and the TCRdb table lists in-frame clones only, not all of them. V, J and clone size reflect that table, while D and trimming were determined from the DNA. The sample contains roughly 220,000 clones, more than 70% of which appear only once. Living in roughly 23 US areas, the participants were between 18 and 89 years of age. Allocation to cohorts depended on clinical history reported by the participants. Germline V lookup: CDR1 SGHRS, CDR2 YFSETQ. The CDR3 spans 16 residues. The V end lost 1 base, the J end lost 4 bases, and 17 bases lay between the germline ends. This clone was seen once.

The sequence was obtained from a man aged 25-45 years with acute COVID-19. V is TRBV5-1 and J is TRBJ2-5; tentatively, D is TRBD2 (6 bases). The sample taken for sequencing was PBMCs or T cells enriched from blood (not recorded which). The CDR3 is CASSLYEVGGPETQYF. For the CDR3, the DNA is TGCGCCAGCAGCTTGTATGAGGTCGGAGGGCCAGAGACCCAGTACTTC. Full variable domain (missing parts from reference TRBV5-1 and TRBJ2-5): KAGVTQTPRYLIKTRGQQVTLSCSPISGHRSVSWYQQTPGQGLQFLFEYFSETQRNKGNFPGRFSGRQFSNSRSEMNVSTLELGDSALYLCASSLYEVGGPETQYFGPGTRLLVL.